This T cell receptor (beta chain) was sequenced during a study of T cells in Graves' hyperthyroidism and ophthalmopathy. Broader study findings: Ophthalmopathy onset followed model prediction by a median about six months. In blood, most of the thyroid clonotypes expanded above 0.001 were also present.

The source material, RNA transcripts, was used to amplify TCR beta CDR3 regions. HTBI primers were employed in a first-round RT-PCR of the TCR CDR3. A single record per CDR3 protein comes from TCRdb applying MiXCR to the multiplex PCR reads. Among 350,000 to 400,000 distinct CDR3 sequences listed, 11% to 15% were seen once. This clonotype came up many times. What it recognizes is unknown. The CDR3 sequence is 15 residues long. Germline V CDR1 and CDR2: SEHNR, FQNEAQ (reference sequence). V was clipped by 1 base and J by 1 base, with 8 bases between them. Each diagnosis was grounded in clinical symptoms, serum thyroxine and TRAb, thyroid ultrasound, and orbital computed tomography.

The receptor was derived from a woman aged 60-75 years with Graves' hyperthyroidism. This chain uses TRBV7-9 with TRBJ2-1, with D perhaps matching TRBD2 (6 bases). The sample consisted of blood. The CDR3 sequence: CASSLGAGSYNEQFF. CDR3 DNA: TGTGCCAGCAGCTTAGGGGCGGGATCCTACAATGAGCAGTTCTTC.